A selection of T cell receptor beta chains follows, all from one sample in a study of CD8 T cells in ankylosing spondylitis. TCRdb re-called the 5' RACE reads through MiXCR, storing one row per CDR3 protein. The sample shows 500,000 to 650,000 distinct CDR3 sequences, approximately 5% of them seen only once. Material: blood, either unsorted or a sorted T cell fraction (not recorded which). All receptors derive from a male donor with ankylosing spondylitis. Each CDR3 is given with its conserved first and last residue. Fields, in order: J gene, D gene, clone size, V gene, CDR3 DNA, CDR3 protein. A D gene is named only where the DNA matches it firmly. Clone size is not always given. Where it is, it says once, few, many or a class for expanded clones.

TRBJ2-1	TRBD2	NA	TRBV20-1	TGCAGTGCCACTAGCGTTGCTTACAATGAGCAGTTCTTC	CSATSVAYNEQFF
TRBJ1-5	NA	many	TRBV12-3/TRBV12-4	TGTGCCAGCACCTATAGCAATCAGCCCCAGCATTTT	CASTYSNQPQHF
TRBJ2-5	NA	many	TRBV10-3	TGTGCCATCAGTGAGTCAACAGAGACCCAGTACTTC	CAISESTETQYF
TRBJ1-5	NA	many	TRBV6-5	TGTGCCAGCAGTTCAGGCCTCTATAGCAATCAGCCCCAGCATTTT	CASSSGLYSNQPQHF
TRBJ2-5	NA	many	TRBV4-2	TGTGCCAGCAGCCTCACAGGGACAAACCAAGAGACCCAGTACTTC	CASSLTGTNQETQYF
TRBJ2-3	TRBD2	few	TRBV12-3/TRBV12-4	TGTGCCAGCAGTCCCCGACTAGCGGGAGTTCTAGATACGCAGTATTTT	CASSPRLAGVLDTQYF
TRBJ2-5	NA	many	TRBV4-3	TGCGCCAGCAGCCAAGTCGTAGCGTTAGGGGAGACCCAGTACTTC	CASSQVVALGETQYF
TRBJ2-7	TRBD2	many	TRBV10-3	TGTGCCAGCGAGGGGGCACTAGCGGGAGACAAGCAGTACTTC	CASEGALAGDKQYF
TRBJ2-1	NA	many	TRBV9	TGTGCCAGCAGCTCAGGGAGGCGGGATAGGAGCTCCTACAATGAGCAGTTCTTC	CASSSGRRDRSSYNEQFF
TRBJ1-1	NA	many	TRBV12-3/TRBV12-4	TGTGCCAGCAGTTCCCTAGGTTTGGGACCTCAGAACACTGAAGCTTTCTTT	CASSSLGLGPQNTEAFF
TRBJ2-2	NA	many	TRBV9	TGTGCCAGCAGCGTAGCCTTCACCGGGGAGCTGTTTTTT	CASSVAFTGELFF
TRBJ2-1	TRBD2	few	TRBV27	TGTGCCAGCAGTCCGACCGGGACTAGCGGGAGGACTGAGCAGTTCTTC	CASSPTGTSGRTEQFF
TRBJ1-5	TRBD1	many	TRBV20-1	TGCAGTGCTACTAGCCCGACCAGGGGGGGCAATCAGCCCCAGCATTTT	CSATSPTRGGNQPQHF
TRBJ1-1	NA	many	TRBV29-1	TGCAGCGTTGAAGAGGGGATCGAAGCTTTCTTT	CSVEEGIEAFF
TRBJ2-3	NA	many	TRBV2	TGTGCCAGCAGGTCCCGGGACATTAGCACAGATACGCAGTATTTT	CASRSRDISTDTQYF
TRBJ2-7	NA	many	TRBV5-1	TGCGCCAGCAGCCATGGACAAGAGTGGTACGAGCAGTACTTC	CASSHGQEWYEQYF
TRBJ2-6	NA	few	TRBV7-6	TGTGCCAGCAGCTTACTCCTGGGAGCTTCTGGGGCCAACGTCCTGACTTTC	CASSLLLGASGANVLTF